This entry is about one T cell receptor beta chain. The antigen is undetermined. MiXCR was run by TCRdb on the 5' RACE reads, yielding one entry per CDR3 protein. Among just over 300,000 distinct CDR3 sequences listed, 15% to 20% were seen once. The source of the sample is a study of T-cell memory formation after mild COVID-19. General study findings and limits: Clones which contracted sat mainly in CM and EM if CD4+, and in EMRA if CD8+. Clones from the second wave (peaking day 37) had unconfirmed SARS-CoV-2 specificity.

The V and J ends lost 2 bases and 3 bases respectively, with 2 bases between them. The CDR3 runs to 12 residues. The V gene's germline CDR1 is LGHDT and CDR2 YNNKEL (reference sequence). The sample taken for sequencing was PBMCs or a T cell subset sorted from them (not recorded which). The TCR originated in a man aged 18 to 35 who had mild COVID-19 (a few samples of this study predate the infection). Cell type and time point are not known. V and J are TRBV3-1 and TRBJ2-1; D not resolved. The CDR3 here is CASSQYYNEQFF. The CDR3, as DNA: TGTGCCAGCAGCCAATACTACAATGAGCAGTTCTTC.